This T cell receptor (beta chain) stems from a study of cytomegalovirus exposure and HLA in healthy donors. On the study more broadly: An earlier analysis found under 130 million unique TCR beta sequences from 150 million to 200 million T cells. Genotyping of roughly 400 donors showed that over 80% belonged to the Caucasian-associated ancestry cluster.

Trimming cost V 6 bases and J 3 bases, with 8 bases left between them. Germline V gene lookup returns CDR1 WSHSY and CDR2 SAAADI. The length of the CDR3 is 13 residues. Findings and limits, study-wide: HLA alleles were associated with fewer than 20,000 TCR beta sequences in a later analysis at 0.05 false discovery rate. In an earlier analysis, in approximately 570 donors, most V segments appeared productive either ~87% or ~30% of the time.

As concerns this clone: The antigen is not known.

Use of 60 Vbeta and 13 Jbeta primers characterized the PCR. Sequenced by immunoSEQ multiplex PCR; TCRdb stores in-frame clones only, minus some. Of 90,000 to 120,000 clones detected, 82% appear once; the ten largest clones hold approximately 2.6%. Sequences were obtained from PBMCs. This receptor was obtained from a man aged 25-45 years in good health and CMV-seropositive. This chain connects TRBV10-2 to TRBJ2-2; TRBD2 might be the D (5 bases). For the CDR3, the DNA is TGCGCCAGCAGACTAGTAGACACCGGGGAGCTGTTTTTT. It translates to CASRLVDTGELFF.